What follows are 11 T cell receptor beta chains derived from one specimen sequenced in a study of response to subunit inactivated influenza vaccine. One entry per CDR3 protein results from TCRdb running MiXCR on the RT-PCR reads. The top ten hold approximately 10% of the sample, which has about 570,000 distinct CDR3 sequences, 11% seen once. The data were also submitted as part of a second study, on T cells expressing NK-cell markers. That paper notes: Generation of TCR beta cDNA was performed by 5'RACE template switching incorporating UMIs.

The sequencing used PBMCs from blood, collected on the day of vaccination. These receptors were obtained from a man in his fifties who received an inactivated influenza vaccine.

This clonotype was seen a handful of times. This chain joins TRBV9 and TRBJ1-2, with D hard to call. CDR3 length equals 16 residues. The V end lost 3 bases, the J end lost 0 bases, and 15 bases lay between the germline ends. CDR1 and CDR2 from the germline V gene are SGDLS and YYNGEE. CDR3 sequence (DNA): TGTGCCAGCAGCGCAGAGCACTCGATTACTAACTATGGCTACACCTTC. Amino acid sequence: CASSAEHSITNYGYTF.

This clonotype has at least ten counts. The V call is TRBV4-3, the J call TRBJ1-3, with D unclear. The germline V gene has CDR1 LGHNA and CDR2 YSLEER. The CDR3 has 15 residues. The V gene lost 0 bases and the J gene lost 6 bases, with 12 bases spanning the gap. CDR3 nucleotide sequence: TGCGCCAGCAGCCAAGATTGGGGTGTAGAAAACACCATATATTTT. Its protein product is CASSQDWGVENTIYF.

The chain is built from TRBV6-1 and TRBJ2-7; 11 bases line up with TRBD2. Germline loops: CDR1 MNHNS, CDR2 SASEGT. This CDR3 is built from 16 residues. Trimming took 7 bases from V and 2 from J; bases not matched to a gene: 10. CDR3 in DNA: TGTGCCAGCACGCCCCGGCTAGCGGGAGGCGCCTACGAGCAGTACTTC. Protein: CASTPRLAGGAYEQYF.

This clonotype was observed a handful of times. The gene calls are TRBV12-3 or TRBV12-4 and TRBJ2-7, with D perhaps being TRBD1 or TRBD2 (5 bases each). This CDR3 region has 17 residues. With 6 bases removed from V and 6 bases from J, the gap between germline ends came to 27 bases. The CDR3 reads CASSVARDGLSRGEQYF. CDR3 coding DNA: TGTGCCAGCAGCGTGGCTCGGGACGGACTGTCGAGGGGCGAGCAGTACTTC.

Points on this clonotype: Given a much more abundant clone one base away, this may be a read error. The CDR3: CASSSTVGEQFF. In DNA, the CDR3 is TGTGCCAGCAGTAGCACCGTAGGCGAGCAGTTCTTC. V gene TRBV12-3 or TRBV12-4 combines with J gene TRBJ2-7; no clear D gene. The assigned J gene may be wrong: the sequence end matches TRBJ2-1 better. The CDR3 is 12 residues long.

V is TRBV3-1 and J is TRBJ2-5; D may correspond to TRBD1 or TRBD2 (5 bases each). V lost 1 base and J 4 bases, leaving 16 bases between the germline ends. Germline loops: CDR1 LGHDT, CDR2 YNNKEL (reference sequence). CDR3 length: 16 amino acids. The CDR3 loop is CASSQGGIDSRETQYF. The CDR3 region has the DNA TGTGCCAGCAGCCAAGGGGGGATAGATTCCCGAGAGACCCAGTACTTC.

In this sample, this clonotype turned up a few times. The gene calls are TRBV20-1 and TRBJ2-7, with D uncertain. The V and J ends lost 3 bases and 3 bases respectively, with 12 bases between them. This CDR3 comprises 13 residues. Germline CDR1 is DFQATT and CDR2 is SNEGSKA (reference sequence). The CDR3 DNA sequence: TGCAGTGCTAGGGGATTAAACATCTACGAGCAGTACTTC. Protein sequence: CSARGLNIYEQYF.

This clonotype has more than one count but fewer than ten. This chain connects TRBV6-2 or TRBV6-3 to TRBJ2-3; unclear D gene. From germline, CDR1 is MNHEY and CDR2 SVGEGT. The germline V and J ends were trimmed by 4 bases and 6 bases, with 14 bases remaining between them. This CDR3 comprises 14 residues. CDR3 DNA: TGTGCCAGCAGTTGGCGCCGGACGACGGATACGCAGTATTTT. This sequence encodes CASSWRRTTDTQYF.

The chain has TRBV29-1 and TRBJ2-7, with D perhaps given as TRBD1 or TRBD2 (5 bases each). The V end lost 5 bases, the J end lost 3 bases, and 14 bases lay between the germline ends. The germline CDR1 and CDR2 sequences are SQVTM and ANQGSEA. This CDR3 has 13 residues. This chain's CDR3 is CSVTGAFLYEQYF. In DNA form, the CDR3 reads TGCAGCGTTACCGGGGCCTTCCTCTACGAGCAGTACTTC.

This clonotype showed up many times. The J gene is TRBJ2-5, the V gene TRBV12-3 or TRBV12-4; 7 nucleotides line up with TRBD1. V was pared by 3 bases and J by 4 bases, with 5 bases of the junction left unmatched. CDR3 size: 14 residues. In DNA, the CDR3 is TGTGCCAGCAGTTTCCGGGCAGGGGGAGAGACCCAGTACTTC. Its translation: CASSFRAGGETQYF.

This clonotype was observed a handful of times. The rearrangement uses TRBV7-2 and TRBJ2-2, with no clear D. CDR3 size: 15 residues. V lost 1 base, J lost 7 bases, and 13 bases lay in between. CDR1 and CDR2 (germline): SGHTA, FQGNSA. The CDR3 DNA sequence: TGTGCCAGCAGCTTAGAATTAGCTTGGGGCGGGGAGCTGTTTTTT. It specifies CASSLELAWGGELFF.